The entry below describes one T cell receptor (beta chain). The antigen remains undetermined. The data are from a study of cytomegalovirus exposure and HLA in healthy donors. Study-wide points: Among the CMV-associated chains, three were confirmed in vitro as specific for CMV antigens.

The donors were members of the validation cohort comprising 100 to 150 subjects, separate from the roughly 700-subject first cohort. V lost 3 bases and J lost 0, with 6 bases in between. Germline CDR1 is SEHNR and CDR2 is FQNEAQ (reference sequence). The CDR3 totals 14 residues. Using immunoSEQ multiplex PCR, the repertoire was profiled, and TCRdb retains in-frame clones only, with some absent. Among more than 45,000 clones listed, 89% were seen once. This clonotype originated in a woman aged 18-29 years in good health and CMV-seronegative. The V gene is TRBV7-9, the J gene TRBJ1-3; D gene unclear. The sequenced sample was PBMCs. This chain's CDR3 is CASSLTSSGNTIYF. CDR3 coding DNA: TGTGCCAGCAGCTTGACAAGCTCTGGAAACACCATATATTTT.